The next 11 T cell receptor beta chains were all read from a single sample in a study of glioma-infiltrating T cells. Using RNA template, CDR3s of TCR alpha and beta were amplified with iRepertoire arm-PCR. Each CDR3 protein is one row after TCRdb ran MiXCR on the multiplex PCR reads. The sample holds 90,000 or so distinct CDR3 sequences; around 37% are singletons and the top ten take 35% to 40%. The sequencing input was glioma tissue, nonneoplastic brain tissue, or PBMCs (not recorded which). Source of these receptors: a human donor with low-grade glioma or glioblastoma, undergoing nonglioma brain surgery, or in good health (not recorded which).

At least ten counts were recorded for this clonotype. In DNA, the CDR3 is TGTGCCAGCAGCCCCTCTCGTTGGTCCGGCGGGGAGCTGTTTTTT. This translates into CASSPSRWSGGELFF. The V and J genes are TRBV7-3 and TRBJ2-2; D unresolved. The V and J ends lost 5 bases and 7 bases respectively, with 17 bases between them. The CDR3 extends over 15 amino acids. Looked up from germline, CDR1 is SGHTA and CDR2 is FQGTGA. Filled out from reference TRBV7-3 and TRBJ2-2, the complete variable domain reads GAGVSQTPSNKVTEKGKYVELRCDPISGHTALYWYRQSLGQGPEFLIYFQGTGAADDSGLPNDRFFAVRPEGSVSTLKIQRTERGDSAVYLCASSPSRWSGGELFFGEGSRLTVL.

Concerning this clonotype: A much larger clone lies a single base off, so this may be a read error. The rearrangement uses TRBV5-1 and TRBJ2-2; 8 nucleotides line up with TRBD2. J was trimmed by 3 bases and V by 5 bases; bases with no gene match: 3. This CDR3 is 14 amino acids long. CDR1 is SGHRS and CDR2 is YFSETQ in the germline V gene. Here the CDR3 reads CASRFGRDTGELFF. CDR3 sequence (DNA): TGCGCCAGCAGGTTCGGGAGGGACACCGGGGAGCTGTTTTTT.

This clonotype was observed at least ten times. This chain uses TRBV12-3 or TRBV12-4 with TRBJ2-4; D may be TRBD1 or TRBD2 (5 bases each). The CDR3 runs to 13 residues. V gave up 6 bases and J gave up 7 bases, with 13 bases separating them. In nucleotides, the CDR3 is TGTGCCAGCAGACCGAGGGGTCTCAACATTCAGTACTTC. It specifies CASRPRGLNIQYF.

In this sample, this clonotype turned up many times. The chain employs TRBV30 and TRBJ2-7, with D uncertain. Trimming removed 4 bases from V and 1 base from J, with 8 bases in between. The germline gives CDR1 GTSNPN, CDR2 SVGIG (reference sequence). The CDR3 has 12 residues. The CDR3: CAWIQRSYEQYF. CDR3 coding DNA: TGTGCCTGGATCCAGCGTTCCTACGAGCAGTACTTC. The full variable domain, with the rest looked up from reference TRBV30 and TRBJ2-7, is SQTIHQWPATLVQPVGSPLSLECTVEGTSNPNLYWYRQAAGRGLQLLFYSVGIGQISSEVPQNLSASRPQDRQFILSSKKLLLSDSGFYLCAWIQRSYEQYFGPGTRLTVT.

This clonotype was seen many times. The CDR3, as DNA: TGTGCCAGCAGCGTAGGAGTTAGCTCATACGAGCAGTACTTC. This translates into CASSVGVSSYEQYF. The rearrangement joins TRBV9 to TRBJ2-7; no firm D call. Germline CDR1 is SGDLS and CDR2 is YYNGEE. V lost 0 bases to trimming and J lost 4 bases, with 11 bases between them. The CDR3 length is 14 residues.

This clonotype was seen at least ten times. The chain combines TRBV29-1 with TRBJ2-2; D is perhaps TRBD2 (6 bases). The CDR3 is 14 residues long. V lost 2 bases, J lost 1 base, and 8 bases lay in between. Germline V gene lookup returns CDR1 SQVTM and CDR2 ANQGSEA. The chain's CDR3 is CSVERGLNTGELFF. As DNA, the CDR3 is TGCAGCGTTGAACGGGGGTTGAACACCGGGGAGCTGTTTTTT.

There are many counts of this clonotype. This chain joins TRBV18 and TRBJ2-1, with 12 bases lining up with TRBD2. J gave up 7 bases and V 2 bases, and 9 bases lay outside the gene matches. Looked up from germline, CDR1 is KGHSH and CDR2 is LQKENI. This CDR3 comprises 17 residues. The CDR3 spells CASSPGPGLAGNNEQFF. The CDR3 nucleotides are TGTGCCAGCTCACCAGGACCGGGACTAGCGGGTAATAATGAGCAGTTCTTC.

Note on this clonotype: One end of the junction fails to match germline, which may point to a read error. The chain carries TRBV5-1 and TRBJ1-6, with D hard to call. The germline V gene has CDR1 SGHRS and CDR2 YFSETQ. This CDR3 spans 12 amino acids. For the CDR3, the DNA is TGCGCCGGCAGCCCGGAGAATTCACCCCTCCACTTT. Amino acid sequence: CAGSPENSPLHF.

The chain is built from TRBV20-1 and TRBJ2-3; 14 nucleotides match TRBD2. The CDR3 extends over 14 amino acids. Germline V CDR1 and CDR2: DFQATT, SNEGSKA (reference sequence). V was clipped by 3 bases and J by 9 bases; unmatched bases: 5. CDR3 region: CSARGLAGVLTQYF. CDR3 nucleotide sequence: TGCAGTGCTAGGGGACTAGCGGGGGTCCTAACGCAGTATTTT.

The sample holds one count of this clonotype. This may arise from a read error, as a much more abundant clone is one base away. The gene calls are TRBV4-1 and TRBJ2-7; tentatively, D is TRBD1 (7 bases). This CDR3 region has 15 residues. The germline V gene encodes CDR1 MGHRA and CDR2 YSYEKL. The CDR3 loop reads CASSQEAGGSYVQYF. CDR3 DNA: TGCGCCAGCAGCCAAGAGGCAGGGGGGTCCTACGTGCAGTACTTC.

This clonotype was recorded at least ten times. The chain uses TRBV5-1 and TRBJ2-1; D may match TRBD1 or TRBD2 (5 bases each). The CDR3 has 15 amino acids. V was pared by 0 bases and J by 7 bases, with 14 bases between. CDR1 and CDR2 (germline): SGHRS, YFSETQ. The CDR3 loop is CASSLVPGPLNEQFF. CDR3 nucleotide sequence: TGCGCCAGCAGCTTGGTTCCGGGGCCCCTGAATGAGCAGTTCTTC.